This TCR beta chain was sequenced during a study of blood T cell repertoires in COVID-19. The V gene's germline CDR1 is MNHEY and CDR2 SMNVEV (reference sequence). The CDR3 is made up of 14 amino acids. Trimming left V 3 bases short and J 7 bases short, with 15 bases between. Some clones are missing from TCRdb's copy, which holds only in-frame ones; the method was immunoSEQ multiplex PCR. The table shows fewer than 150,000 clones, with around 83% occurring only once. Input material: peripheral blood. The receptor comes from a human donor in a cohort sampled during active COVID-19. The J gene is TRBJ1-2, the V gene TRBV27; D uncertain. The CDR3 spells CASSLRSGVGGYTF. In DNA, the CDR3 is TGTGCCAGCAGTTTGAGATCCGGGGTGGGTGGCTACACCTTC.